Listed below are T cell receptor beta chains from one sample, sequenced in a study of cytomegalovirus exposure and HLA in healthy donors. Assay used: immunoSEQ multiplex PCR; TCRdb lists only in-frame clones, some missing. Altogether under 200,000 clones are present, roughly 76% being singletons, with the ten largest covering less than 15%. Sequenced sample: PBMCs. The receptor source for this set is a woman aged 50 to 65 in good health and CMV-seronegative. Each CDR3 is given with its conserved first and last residue. D genes are given only for firm matches. Clone size, where shown, is once, few, many, or a class for clones that have expanded.

j_gene: TRBJ1-3
d_gene: TRBD1
abundance: -
v_gene: TRBV19
CDR3nt: TGTGCCAGTAGTCTCCAAGCCGGGACAGTTGGAAACACCATATATTTT
CDR3aa: CASSLQAGTVGNTIYF

j_gene: TRBJ1-4
d_gene: TRBD1
abundance: -
v_gene: TRBV15
CDR3nt: TGTGCCACCAGCAGAGATGGACAGGGGGCTGAAAAACTGTTTTTT
CDR3aa: CATSRDGQGAEKLFF

j_gene: TRBJ2-1
d_gene: TRBD2
abundance: -
v_gene: TRBV7-2
CDR3nt: TGTGCCAGCAGCCAGAGGCTGGGACTAGCGGGGGGCCAGGGACTGTTCTTC
CDR3aa: CASSQRLGLAGGQGLFF

j_gene: TRBJ2-1
d_gene: TRBD2
abundance: -
v_gene: TRBV7-9
CDR3nt: TGTGCCAGCAGCAATTCAGCGGGAAAAGAGTTCTTC
CDR3aa: CASSNSAGKEFF

j_gene: TRBJ1-4
d_gene: TRBD1
abundance: -
v_gene: TRBV6-5
CDR3nt: TGTGCCAGCAGGGACAGGGGAACTAATGAAAAACTGTTTTTT
CDR3aa: CASRDRGTNEKLFF

j_gene: TRBJ2-2
d_gene: -
abundance: -
v_gene: TRBV5-1
CDR3nt: TGCGCCAGCAGCCAGGGACTCTCTGGGGGGGAGCTGTTTTTT
CDR3aa: CASSQGLSGGELFF

j_gene: TRBJ1-5
d_gene: TRBD1
abundance: -
v_gene: TRBV28
CDR3nt: TGTGCCAGCAGTTATACCGACAGGGTAGGGCAGCCCCAGCATTTT
CDR3aa: CASSYTDRVGQPQHF

j_gene: TRBJ2-1
d_gene: TRBD2
abundance: -
v_gene: TRBV7-6
CDR3nt: TGTGCCAGCAGCTTAGTTAGCGGGAGACCCAACGAGCAGTTCTTC
CDR3aa: CASSLVSGRPNEQFF

j_gene: TRBJ2-7
d_gene: TRBD2
abundance: once
v_gene: TRBV23-1
CDR3nt: TGCGCCAGCATTCCAATAGCGGGGGCGACGACTTCCTACGAGCAGTACTTC
CDR3aa: CASIPIAGATTSYEQYF

j_gene: TRBJ1-3
d_gene: -
abundance: -
v_gene: TRBV5-1
CDR3nt: TGCGCCAGCAGCTTGGTGGGTCGCAGGGTCTCCTCTGGAAACACCATATATTTT
CDR3aa: CASSLVGRRVSSGNTIYF

j_gene: TRBJ1-5
d_gene: -
abundance: once
v_gene: TRBV5-6
CDR3nt: -
CDR3aa: CASSFGPGDQPQHF

j_gene: TRBJ1-4
d_gene: -
abundance: -
v_gene: TRBV7-9
CDR3nt: TGTGCCAGCAGCTCATCCAGGGGTTTTGAAAAACTGTTTTTT
CDR3aa: CASSSSRGFEKLFF

j_gene: TRBJ2-1
d_gene: -
abundance: once
v_gene: TRBV29-1
CDR3nt: TGCAGCGCGGGGGGGACAGGGCCGAATGAGCAGTTCTTC
CDR3aa: CSAGGTGPNEQFF

j_gene: TRBJ1-2
d_gene: -
abundance: -
v_gene: TRBV28
CDR3nt: TGTGCCAGCAGGAGCTATGGCTACACCTTC
CDR3aa: CASRSYGYTF

j_gene: TRBJ1-5
d_gene: -
abundance: -
v_gene: TRBV7-2
CDR3nt: TGTGCCAGCAGCTTAAAAGGAGATAGCAATCAGCCCCAGCATTTT
CDR3aa: CASSLKGDSNQPQHF

j_gene: TRBJ1-5
d_gene: -
abundance: few
v_gene: TRBV10-3
CDR3nt: TGTGCCATCAGTGATCGTTATCAGCCCCAGCATTTT
CDR3aa: CAISDRYQPQHF

j_gene: TRBJ1-2
d_gene: -
abundance: -
v_gene: TRBV14
CDR3nt: TGTGCCAGCAGCCCCGTTACAGGGATCCCTTGGAGCTACACCTTC
CDR3aa: CASSPVTGIPWSYTF

j_gene: TRBJ2-1
d_gene: TRBD2
abundance: -
v_gene: TRBV5-4
CDR3nt: TGTGCCAGCAGCTTGGAAACGGGAGGGGTCAATGAGCAGTTCTTC
CDR3aa: CASSLETGGVNEQFF

j_gene: TRBJ1-1
d_gene: -
abundance: -
v_gene: TRBV27
CDR3nt: TGTGCCAGCAGTTTAGAGGGATGGGGCACTGAAGCTTTCTTT
CDR3aa: CASSLEGWGTEAFF

j_gene: TRBJ2-1
d_gene: TRBD2
abundance: -
v_gene: TRBV4-2
CDR3nt: TGTGCCAGCAGCCAGTATCCCGGGACTAGCGGGGCCTACAATGAGCAGTTCTTC
CDR3aa: CASSQYPGTSGAYNEQFF

j_gene: TRBJ2-1
d_gene: TRBD2
abundance: -
v_gene: TRBV6-5
CDR3nt: TGTGCCAGCAGTTGGCGACTAGCGGGAGTGGATGAGCAGTTCTTC
CDR3aa: CASSWRLAGVDEQFF

j_gene: TRBJ1-1
d_gene: -
abundance: -
v_gene: TRBV5-4
CDR3nt: TGTGCCAGCAGAGGGAGTTTGAACACTGAAGCTTTCTTT
CDR3aa: CASRGSLNTEAFF

j_gene: TRBJ1-1
d_gene: -
abundance: -
v_gene: TRBV15
CDR3nt: TGTGCCACCAGCAAACCTATAATGAACACTGAAGCTTTCTTT
CDR3aa: CATSKPIMNTEAFF

j_gene: TRBJ2-2
d_gene: TRBD1
abundance: -
v_gene: TRBV9
CDR3nt: TGTGCCAGCAGCGTCACAGGGGGCAACACCGGGGAGCTGTTTTTT
CDR3aa: CASSVTGGNTGELFF

j_gene: TRBJ2-5
d_gene: -
abundance: -
v_gene: TRBV10-3
CDR3nt: TGTGCCATCAGTGCCCCCTTGGCAAAGACCCAGTACTTC
CDR3aa: CAISAPLAKTQYF

j_gene: TRBJ2-7
d_gene: -
abundance: -
v_gene: TRBV27
CDR3nt: TGTGCCAGCAGTCCGAGCGGACCCTACGAGCAGTACTTC
CDR3aa: CASSPSGPYEQYF

j_gene: TRBJ1-4
d_gene: TRBD1
abundance: once
v_gene: TRBV6-1
CDR3nt: TGTGCCAGCAGTGAAAGGGGGACAGCTAATGAAAAACTGTTTTTT
CDR3aa: CASSERGTANEKLFF

j_gene: TRBJ2-1
d_gene: -
abundance: -
v_gene: TRBV7-6
CDR3nt: TGTGCCAGCAGTTCCCCTAGTGATGAGCAGTTCTTC
CDR3aa: CASSSPSDEQFF

j_gene: TRBJ2-7
d_gene: -
abundance: -
v_gene: TRBV7-2
CDR3nt: TGTGCCAGCAGCGTTAGGGGCTACGAGCAGTACTTC
CDR3aa: CASSVRGYEQYF

j_gene: TRBJ2-3
d_gene: TRBD2
abundance: -
v_gene: TRBV7-2
CDR3nt: TGTGCCAGCAGCTTTGGATTAGCGGGAGATACGCAGTATTTT
CDR3aa: CASSFGLAGDTQYF

j_gene: TRBJ2-7
d_gene: -
abundance: -
v_gene: TRBV10-3
CDR3nt: TGTGCCATCAGTGAGGAGAGCCCCACTCTCTACGAGCAGTACTTC
CDR3aa: CAISEESPTLYEQYF

j_gene: TRBJ2-3
d_gene: -
abundance: -
v_gene: TRBV28
CDR3nt: TGTGCCAGCAGTTTCAGGGATACGCAGTATTTT
CDR3aa: CASSFRDTQYF

j_gene: TRBJ2-3
d_gene: TRBD2
abundance: few
v_gene: TRBV5-4
CDR3nt: TGTGCCAGCAGCCGCTATAGCGGGGGCGGCGATACGCAGTATTTT
CDR3aa: CASSRYSGGGDTQYF

j_gene: TRBJ1-1
d_gene: -
abundance: -
v_gene: TRBV5-1
CDR3nt: TGCGCCAGCAGCATATCAGTGAACACTGAAGCTTTCTTT
CDR3aa: CASSISVNTEAFF

j_gene: TRBJ2-7
d_gene: -
abundance: -
v_gene: TRBV29-1
CDR3nt: TGCAGTGTTCAGACTAGCTCCTACGAGCAGTACTTC
CDR3aa: CSVQTSSYEQYF

j_gene: TRBJ1-2
d_gene: -
abundance: -
v_gene: TRBV5-1
CDR3nt: TGCGCCAGCAGCTTGAATGAGATCTATGGCTACACCTTC
CDR3aa: CASSLNEIYGYTF

j_gene: TRBJ1-2
d_gene: -
abundance: -
v_gene: TRBV9
CDR3nt: TGTGCCAGCAGCGTAGGTGGCCAGGGGTACGGCTACACCTTC
CDR3aa: CASSVGGQGYGYTF

j_gene: TRBJ1-2
d_gene: -
abundance: -
v_gene: TRBV28
CDR3nt: TGTGCCAGCAGTTTAAACAGGGCCCAAGGCTACACCTTC
CDR3aa: CASSLNRAQGYTF

j_gene: TRBJ1-2
d_gene: -
abundance: few
v_gene: TRBV18
CDR3nt: TGTGCCAGCTCACCTAGCGAAACGTATGGCTACACCTTC
CDR3aa: CASSPSETYGYTF

j_gene: TRBJ1-1
d_gene: -
abundance: -
v_gene: TRBV5-4
CDR3nt: TGTGCCAGCAGCTTGGCACAGGGGAACACTGAAGCTTTCTTT
CDR3aa: CASSLAQGNTEAFF

j_gene: TRBJ2-1
d_gene: TRBD2
abundance: -
v_gene: TRBV7-8
CDR3nt: TGTGCCAGCAGCCCTAGGGGACTAGCGGCCTACAATGAGCAGTTCTTC
CDR3aa: CASSPRGLAAYNEQFF

j_gene: TRBJ2-3
d_gene: -
abundance: -
v_gene: TRBV23-1
CDR3nt: TGCGCCAGCAGTCACGGGGTACCGCTAAACACAGATACGCAGTATTTT
CDR3aa: CASSHGVPLNTDTQYF

j_gene: TRBJ1-1
d_gene: TRBD1
abundance: -
v_gene: TRBV6-6
CDR3nt: TGTGCCAGCAGAGAGACAGGGCAAGCTTTCTTT
CDR3aa: CASRETGQAFF

j_gene: TRBJ2-7
d_gene: TRBD2
abundance: -
v_gene: TRBV30
CDR3nt: TGTGCCTGGAGTTACCGACTAGCGGGAGACGAGCAGTACTTC
CDR3aa: CAWSYRLAGDEQYF

j_gene: TRBJ2-7
d_gene: TRBD1
abundance: -
v_gene: TRBV18
CDR3nt: TGTGCCAGCTCACCACCGGGACAGGGGCACTACGAGCAGTACTTC
CDR3aa: CASSPPGQGHYEQYF

j_gene: TRBJ2-1
d_gene: -
abundance: few
v_gene: TRBV10-2
CDR3nt: TGCGCCACCTCACCTGATCGGACTTACAATGAGCAGTTCTTC
CDR3aa: CATSPDRTYNEQFF

j_gene: TRBJ2-7
d_gene: TRBD2
abundance: -
v_gene: TRBV2
CDR3nt: TGTGCCAGCAGAGGACTAGCGGGAGTAAATGAGCAGTACTTC
CDR3aa: CASRGLAGVNEQYF

j_gene: TRBJ2-6
d_gene: -
abundance: -
v_gene: TRBV7-2
CDR3nt: TGTGCCAGCAGCTTAGGACTCATCCTCTCTGGGGCCAACGTCCTGACTTTC
CDR3aa: CASSLGLILSGANVLTF

j_gene: TRBJ1-1
d_gene: -
abundance: -
v_gene: TRBV6-6
CDR3nt: TGTGCCAGCAGTTACTCGTCGGGGGACACTGAAGCTTTCTTT
CDR3aa: CASSYSSGDTEAFF

j_gene: TRBJ2-7
d_gene: -
abundance: few
v_gene: TRBV7-6
CDR3nt: TGTGCCAGCAGCTCAGACACCTACGAGCAGTACTTC
CDR3aa: CASSSDTYEQYF

j_gene: TRBJ2-1
d_gene: -
abundance: -
v_gene: TRBV5-6
CDR3nt: TGTGCCAGCAGCTTACAAAACAATGAGCAGTTCTTC
CDR3aa: CASSLQNNEQFF